This T cell receptor beta chain derives from a study of OX40 agonist ivuxolimab in advanced cancers. V was pared by 5 bases and J by 4 bases, with 18 bases between. This CDR3 has 16 residues. The germline V gene has CDR1 SGHAT and CDR2 FQDESV (reference sequence). Sequencing used immunoSEQ multiplex PCR; TCRdb keeps in-frame clones, though not all of them. The data contain under 15,000 clones, around 70% of them seen just once; the ten biggest clones take up approximately 40%. The J gene is TRBJ1-3, the V gene TRBV11-1, with a tentative D call TRBD1 (5 bases). The sequence was collected from an adult with an advanced solid tumor such as melanoma, head and neck, liver or kidney cancer. The source material was CD4+ or CD8+ T cells sorted from blood, sampled in a trial of the OX40 agonist ivuxolimab. CDR3 nucleotide sequence: TGTGCCAGCAGCCTCCGTGGGGGAGGGATGGGAAACACCATATATTTT. It is translated as CASSLRGGGMGNTIYF.